This T cell receptor beta chain is drawn from a study of cytomegalovirus exposure and HLA in healthy donors. Study-level information: Previous work identified 100 million or so unique TCR beta sequences from 150 million to 200 million T cells. Among the 300 to 400 donors who were genotyped, about 80% fell in the genetic ancestry cluster that is associated with self-reported Caucasian donors.

60 Vbeta and 13 Jbeta primers were used in PCR. Sequencing was performed with immunoSEQ multiplex PCR; in TCRdb, only in-frame clones are kept and a portion is missing. In the table there are some 150,000 clones, approximately 77% of which are singletons. Germline-derived CDR1 and CDR2 are SNHLY and FYNNEI. The CDR3 is made up of 17 amino acids. Trimming left V 4 bases short and J 2 bases short, with 19 bases between. Sample: PBMCs. This receptor was obtained from a woman aged 40 to 55 in good health and CMV-seronegative. This chain connects TRBV2 to TRBJ2-3; weak D call: TRBD2 (6 bases). The chain's CDR3 is CASSGGSGGTTTDTQYF. DNA for the CDR3: TGTGCCAGCAGTGGGGGGAGTGGGGGGACGACCACAGATACGCAGTATTTT.